This T cell receptor (beta chain) was sequenced during a study of T cell clonotyping in hematopoietic cell transplantation. Study results and limitations: Higher Inverse Simpson Index values in graft donor and pretransplant recipient predicted broader posttransplant TCR diversity.

This clone was seen a few times. As yet, its antigen is unknown. Time point noted: recipient sample about 28 days before transplant, after cytoreduction. Germline loops: CDR1 MDHEN, CDR2 SYDVKM. The CDR3 sequence is 13 residues long. Trimming pared 5 bases from V and 13 bases from J, leaving 17 bases between. Libraries were prepared by immunoSEQ multiplex PCR; TCRdb keeps only in-frame clonotypes and omits some of them. The sample has 49,000 or so clones, roughly 80% seen once. Sample: peripheral blood mononuclear cells, taken before stem cell transplant. The rearrangement links TRBV28 to TRBJ1-4; possible D gene TRBD1, 6 bases. This TCR came from a man in his sixties with myelodysplastic syndrome. Some clones in this sample may be carry-over from other donors' samples. The CDR3 here is CASSEGQNRLLFF. The CDR3 DNA follows: TGTGCCAGCAGTGAAGGACAGAACCGACTACTGTTTTTT. The variable domain in full, completed from reference TRBV28 and TRBJ1-4, reads DVKVTQSSRYLVKRTGEKVFLECVQDMDHENMFWYRQDPGLGLRLIYFSYDVKMKEKGDIPEGYSVSREKKERFSLILESASTNQTSMYLCASSEGQNRLLFFGSGTQLSVL.